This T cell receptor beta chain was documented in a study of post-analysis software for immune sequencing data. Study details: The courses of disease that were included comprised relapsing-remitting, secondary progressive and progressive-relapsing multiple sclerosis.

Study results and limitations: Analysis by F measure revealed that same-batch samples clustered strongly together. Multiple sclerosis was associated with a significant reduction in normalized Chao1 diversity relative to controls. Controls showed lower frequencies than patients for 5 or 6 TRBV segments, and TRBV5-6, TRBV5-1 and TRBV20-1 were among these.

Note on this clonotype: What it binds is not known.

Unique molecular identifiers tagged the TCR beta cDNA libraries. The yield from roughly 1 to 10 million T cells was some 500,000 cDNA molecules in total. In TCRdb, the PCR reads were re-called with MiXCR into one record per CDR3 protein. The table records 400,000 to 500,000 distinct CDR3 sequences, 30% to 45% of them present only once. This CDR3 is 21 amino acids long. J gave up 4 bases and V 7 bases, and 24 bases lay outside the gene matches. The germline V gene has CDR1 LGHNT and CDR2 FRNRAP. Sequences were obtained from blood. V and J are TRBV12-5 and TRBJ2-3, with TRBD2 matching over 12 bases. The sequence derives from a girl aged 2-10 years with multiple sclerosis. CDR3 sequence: CASALRGGRTTSGSIADTQYF. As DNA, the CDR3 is TGTGCTAGTGCCCTGAGGGGGGGCAGGACGACTAGCGGGAGTATTGCAGATACGCAGTATTTT.